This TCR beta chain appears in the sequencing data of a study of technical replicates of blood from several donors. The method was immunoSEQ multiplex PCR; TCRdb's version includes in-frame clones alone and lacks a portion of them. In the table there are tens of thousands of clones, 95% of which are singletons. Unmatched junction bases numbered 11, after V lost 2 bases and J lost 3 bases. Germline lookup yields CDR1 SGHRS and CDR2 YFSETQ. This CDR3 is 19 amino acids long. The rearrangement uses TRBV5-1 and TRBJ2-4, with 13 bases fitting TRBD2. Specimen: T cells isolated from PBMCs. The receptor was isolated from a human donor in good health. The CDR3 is CASSFRTSGSLLGKNIQYF. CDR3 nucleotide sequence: TGCGCCAGCAGCTTTAGGACTAGCGGGAGTCTGCTCGGCAAAAACATTCAGTACTTC. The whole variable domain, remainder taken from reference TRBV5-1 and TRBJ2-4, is KAGVTQTPRYLIKTRGQQVTLSCSPISGHRSVSWYQQTPGQGLQFLFEYFSETQRNKGNFPGRFSGRQFSNSRSEMNVSTLELGDSALYLCASSFRTSGSLLGKNIQYFGAGTRLSVL.